The rows below give T cell receptor beta chains drawn from one sample of a study of identical twins. TCRdb itself ran the 5' RACE reads through MiXCR, one entry per CDR3 protein. Counted here are around 670,000 distinct CDR3 sequences, roughly 6% occurring once; the ten biggest clones make up approximately 1.6%. Sequenced sample: naive T cells sorted from blood. The receptor set was obtained from a man aged 18 to 29 in good health. CDR3s include the opening cysteine and the closing phenylalanine or tryptophan. A D gene is named only where the DNA matches it firmly. The listing skips clone size in some rows; elsewhere it reads once, few, many or a size class.

few	TRBV4-3	15	TRBJ2-7	NA	TGCGCCAGCAGCCAAGCTTTGGGCAGCGGGCACGAGCAGTACTTC	CASSQALGSGHEQYF
many	TRBV20-1	12	TRBJ2-3	NA	TGCAGTGCGACTTTAAGCACAGATACGCAGTATTTT	CSATLSTDTQYF
many	TRBV5-1	15	TRBJ1-1	TRBD1	TGCGCCAGCAGCTTGGGGGACAGGGCTTGGACTGAAGCTTTCTTT	CASSLGDRAWTEAFF
few	TRBV14	18	TRBJ2-2	TRBD1	TGTGCCAGCAGCCCCTTTGGGGGACAGGTTTTGAACACCGGGGAGCTGTTTTTT	CASSPFGGQVLNTGELFF
many	TRBV12-3/TRBV12-4	13	TRBJ1-2	TRBD1	TGTGCCAGCAGTGACAGGGAGAGCTATGGCTACACCTTC	CASSDRESYGYTF
NA	TRBV5-1	14	TRBJ2-2	NA	TGCGCCAGCAAAAATACTACGGGCACCGGGGAGCTGTTTTTT	CASKNTTGTGELFF
many	TRBV5-1	16	TRBJ2-1	NA	TGCGCCAGCAGCGAAATCAGGGACCTCTCCTACAATGAGCAGTTCTTC	CASSEIRDLSYNEQFF
NA	TRBV3-1	13	TRBJ2-7	NA	TGTGCCAGCAGCCAGGAAGACCTGAAAGAGCAGTACTTC	CASSQEDLKEQYF
few	TRBV12-3/TRBV12-4	15	TRBJ2-2	NA	TGTGCCACATTTAGTCCTCCCTATTCCGCCGGGGAGCTGTTTTTT	CATFSPPYSAGELFF
many	TRBV27	15	TRBJ2-1	TRBD2	TGTGCCAGCAGGGCACTGGGGGAGGGCCAGAATGAGCAGTTCTTC	CASRALGEGQNEQFF
NA	TRBV18	15	TRBJ2-1	NA	TGTGCCAGCTCACAGCTAACCTCCGAAAACAATGAGCAGTTCTTC	CASSQLTSENNEQFF
many	TRBV20-1	12	TRBJ1-2	NA	TGCAGTGCCGCGACCGATGACTATGGCTACACCTTC	CSAATDDYGYTF
many	TRBV5-1	16	TRBJ2-1	TRBD1	TGCGCCAGCAGCACCAACAGGGGGTCTATCTACAATGAGCAGTTCTTC	CASSTNRGSIYNEQFF
NA	TRBV30	14	TRBJ2-2	NA	TGTGCCTCCACGGCGGGCTGGGGAACCGGGGAGCTGTTTTTT	CASTAGWGTGELFF
many	TRBV3-1	13	TRBJ2-1	NA	TGTGCCAGCAGCCATGGAGGGCGAAGTGAGCAGTTCTTC	CASSHGGRSEQFF
NA	TRBV29-1	14	TRBJ1-2	NA	TGCAGCGTCCAAATACAGGGATTCAGCTATGGCTACGCCTTC	CSVQIQGFSYGYAF
few	TRBV20-1	15	TRBJ1-3	NA	TGCAGTGCCCTGAACGACCATCTAACAGGAAACACCATATATTTT	CSALNDHLTGNTIYF
many	TRBV12-3/TRBV12-4	12	TRBJ1-4	TRBD1	TGTGCCAGCGGACAGGGACTTGAAAAACTGTTTTTT	CASGQGLEKLFF
NA	TRBV20-1	14	TRBJ1-5	NA	TGCAGTGCTAGTGTGGCAGGCCCGAATCAGCCCCAGCATTTT	CSASVAGPNQPQHF
few	TRBV15	15	TRBJ2-2	NA	TGTGCCACCAGCAGGACTCATGGTATCCCCGGGGAGCTGTTTTTT	CATSRTHGIPGELFF
few	TRBV12-3/TRBV12-4	13	TRBJ2-5	NA	TGTGCCAGCAGTTTGCCGGGGTTGAAGACCCAGTACTTC	CASSLPGLKTQYF
many	TRBV12-3/TRBV12-4	12	TRBJ1-2	NA	TGTGCCAGCACGGGGGTTGACTATGGCTACACCTTC	CASTGVDYGYTF
many	TRBV7-7	14	TRBJ2-3	NA	TGTGCCAGCAGCTTGAACCTGGCCCCAGATACGCAGTATTTT	CASSLNLAPDTQYF
NA	TRBV29-1	16	TRBJ2-1	TRBD1	TGCAGCGTTGACATTGTATGGGACAGCCACGACAATGAGCAGTTCTTC	CSVDIVWDSHDNEQFF
many	TRBV28	11	TRBJ2-3	NA	TGTGCCAGCACCCGGTCAGATACGCAGTATTTT	CASTRSDTQYF
many	TRBV7-2	12	TRBJ2-7	NA	TGTGCCAGCAGCTTTAGCGTCCACGAGCAGTACTTC	CASSFSVHEQYF
few	TRBV6-2/TRBV6-3	20	TRBJ2-3	TRBD2	TGTGCCAGCAGTAGGTCGGGACTAGGAAAAGTAGGGGCTAGCACAGATACGCAGTATTTT	CASSRSGLGKVGASTDTQYF
NA	TRBV19	14	TRBJ2-7	TRBD2	TGTGCCAGTAGTTATGGCGGGAGGACCTACGAGCAGTACTTC	CASSYGGRTYEQYF
NA	TRBV12-3/TRBV12-4	15	TRBJ2-2	NA	TGTGCCAGCAGTTTTGGGCCAGTTAGGACCGGGGAGCTGTTTTTT	CASSFGPVRTGELFF
many	TRBV12-3/TRBV12-4	11	TRBJ2-1	TRBD2	TGTGCCAGCACCCGGGGGGGGCCTTCGTTCTTC	CASTRGGPSFF
NA	TRBV28	15	TRBJ2-1	NA	TGTGCCAGCAGCCCCTATGGGCTAGCGTACAATGAGCAGTTCTTC	CASSPYGLAYNEQFF
few	TRBV7-9	16	TRBJ2-1	NA	TGTGCCAGCAGAAGCCCGGGCCCTAGCTCCTACAATGAGCAGTTCTTC	CASRSPGPSSYNEQFF
few	TRBV9	16	TRBJ1-1	TRBD1	TGTGCCAGCAGCGTAGGAGGACAGGGCTTAGCCACTGAAGCTTTCTTT	CASSVGGQGLATEAFF
NA	TRBV9	17	TRBJ2-6	NA	TGTGCCAGCAGCGCCTCTAGGTCAGCCGGTGGGGCCAACGTCCTGACTTTC	CASSASRSAGGANVLTF
many	TRBV20-1	14	TRBJ2-3	NA	TGCAGTGCTAGAGGGACACTTAGCACAGATACGCAGTATTTT	CSARGTLSTDTQYF
many	TRBV5-1	14	TRBJ2-2	NA	TGCGCCAGCAGCTCCGCTCTGGAAACCGGGGAGCTGTTTTTT	CASSSALETGELFF
many	TRBV25-1	11	TRBJ2-7	NA	TGTGCCAGTCAGGCTGGGTACGAGCAGTACTTC	CASQAGYEQYF
NA	TRBV27	13	TRBJ1-2	NA	TGTGCCAGCAGTCCGACAGCCTCGTATGGCTACACCTTC	CASSPTASYGYTF
NA	TRBV6-5	14	TRBJ1-4	NA	TGTGCCAGCAGTTACTCTGGGCTCGATGAAAAACTGTTTTTT	CASSYSGLDEKLFF
many	TRBV6-5	17	TRBJ2-5	TRBD2	TGTGCCAGCAGTTACTCACGGCAGGGAGGGGCACAAGAGACCCAGTACTTC	CASSYSRQGGAQETQYF
NA	TRBV12-3/TRBV12-4	16	TRBJ2-3	TRBD2	TGTGCCAGCAGTTTCTTCCTAGCGGGAGTCGTAGATACGCAGTATTTT	CASSFFLAGVVDTQYF
many	TRBV24-1	14	TRBJ1-1	NA	TGTGCCACCAGTGATTCGAGGACGAACACTGAAGCTTTCTTT	CATSDSRTNTEAFF
many	TRBV7-8	15	TRBJ1-2	NA	TGTGCCAGCAGCTTGACGGTCTCACCTAACTATGGCTACACCTTC	CASSLTVSPNYGYTF
many	TRBV6-2/TRBV6-3	11	TRBJ1-1	NA	TGTGCCAGCAGTTACTCCGGGGAAGCTTTCTTT	CASSYSGEAFF
NA	TRBV12-3/TRBV12-4	16	TRBJ2-5	TRBD2	TGTGCCAGCAGTTTATTTCCTAGCGGGAGGGAGAAGACCCAGTACTTC	CASSLFPSGREKTQYF
many	TRBV10-3	12	TRBJ2-1	NA	TGTGCCAGCACCCGTGGGAGCGGTGAGCAGTTCTTC	CASTRGSGEQFF
few	TRBV12-3/TRBV12-4	14	TRBJ2-5	NA	TGTGCCAGCAGTTTAGAGGGCAGCCAAGAGACCCAGTACTTC	CASSLEGSQETQYF
few	TRBV15	16	TRBJ2-2	TRBD2	TGTGCCACCAGCAGAGAGTGGCGGGAGTTCTCCGGGGAGCTGTTTTTT	CATSREWREFSGELFF
many	TRBV24-1	17	TRBJ2-1	TRBD2	TGTGCCACCAGTGATTTGTCGACTAGCGGGGGTTACAATGAGCAGTTCTTC	CATSDLSTSGGYNEQFF
few	TRBV6-2/TRBV6-3	14	TRBJ2-5	NA	TGTGCCAGCAGTTACTCGAGGTCTCAAGAGACCCAGTACTTC	CASSYSRSQETQYF
many	TRBV10-3	14	TRBJ2-1	NA	TGTGCCATCAGTAATAGGAGCTCCTACAATGAGCAGTTCTTC	CAISNRSSYNEQFF
many	TRBV30	11	TRBJ1-6	NA	TGTGCCTGGAGCGCGCTTAGGACCCTCCACTTT	CAWSALRTLHF
many	TRBV5-1	14	TRBJ2-3	NA	TGCGCCAGCAGCTTGAGTTCGGGGTCAGATACGCAGTATTTT	CASSLSSGSDTQYF
many	TRBV7-8	17	TRBJ1-1	NA	TGTGCCAGCAGCTTAGAATCGTTCGGGGACTCAAACACTGAAGCTTTCTTT	CASSLESFGDSNTEAFF
few	TRBV20-1	16	TRBJ2-7	TRBD2	TGCAGTGCTAGAGATCCCAGGACTAGCGGGACAGCCGAGCAGTACTTC	CSARDPRTSGTAEQYF